This T cell receptor beta chain comes out of a study of blood T cell repertoires in COVID-19. Study-wide background: Material from acute and convalescent COVID-19 was sourced from the United States, Italy and Spain. PBMCs, B-cell-depleted T cells, or T cells were the source of the cDNA or gDNA that made up the material.

With 3 bases removed from V and 7 bases from J, the gap between germline ends came to 21 bases. CDR1 and CDR2 (germline): LGHDT, YNNKEL (reference sequence). The CDR3 contains 17 residues. Source study methods: The authors estimated nucleated cell counts from reference gene primer amplification. The method was immunoSEQ multiplex PCR; TCRdb's version includes in-frame clones alone and lacks a portion of them. Clonal size and the V and J genes are those of that table, whereas D and trimming came from the DNA. The data show about 200,000 clones, 88% seen once. This clonotype was sampled from a man aged 18 to 35 with active or convalescent COVID-19. The chain has TRBV3-1 (or the pseudogene TRBV3-2) and TRBJ1-4; D may be TRBD1 (6 bases). Input material: peripheral blood. For the CDR3, the DNA is TGTGCCAGCAGCCAGGAAGAAACAGGGAATTGGGGTGAAAAACTGTTTTTT. Translating gives CASSQEETGNWGEKLFF.